The subject of this entry is one T cell receptor beta chain. Its antigen is currently unknown. This sample was included in a study of OX40 agonist ivuxolimab in advanced cancers. As for the study in general: Given to patients was ivuxolimab, an agonistic anti-OX40 (CD134) antibody. Hepatocellular carcinoma, melanoma, renal cell or head and neck cancer affected the dose-escalation patients. Roughly two fifths of patients had received prior checkpoint inhibitor therapy. General observations from the study: On average, CD8+ T cells had more expanded clones than CD4+.

Sequencing was performed with immunoSEQ multiplex PCR; in TCRdb, only in-frame clones are kept and a portion is missing. The table has 35,000 to 55,000 clones, 70% to 90% seen once. CDR3 length: 14 residues. CDR1 and CDR2 (germline): SNHLY, FYNNEI. The V and J ends lost 8 bases and 6 bases, in that order; junction bases with no gene match: 8. V is TRBV2 and J is TRBJ2-2; TRBD2 matches at 8 bases. The sequences come from CD4+ or CD8+ T cells sorted from blood, collected in a trial of the OX40 agonist ivuxolimab. The clonotype originates from an adult with an advanced solid tumor such as melanoma, head and neck, liver or kidney cancer. The CDR3, as DNA: TGTGCCAGCCTCCGGGAGGGGGTCCCCGGGGAGCTGTTTTTT. Its protein is CASLREGVPGELFF.